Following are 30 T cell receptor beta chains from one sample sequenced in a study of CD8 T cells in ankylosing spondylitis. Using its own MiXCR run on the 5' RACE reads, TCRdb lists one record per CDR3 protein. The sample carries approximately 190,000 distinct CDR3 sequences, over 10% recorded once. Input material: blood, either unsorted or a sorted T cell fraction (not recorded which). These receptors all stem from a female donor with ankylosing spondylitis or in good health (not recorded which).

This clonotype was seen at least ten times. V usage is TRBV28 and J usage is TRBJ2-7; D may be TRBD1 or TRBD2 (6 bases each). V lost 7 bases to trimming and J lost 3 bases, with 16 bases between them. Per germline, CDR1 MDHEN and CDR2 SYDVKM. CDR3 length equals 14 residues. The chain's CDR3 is CASIPGAFNYEQYF. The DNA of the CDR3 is TGTGCCAGCATTCCGGGGGCCTTCAACTACGAGCAGTACTTC.

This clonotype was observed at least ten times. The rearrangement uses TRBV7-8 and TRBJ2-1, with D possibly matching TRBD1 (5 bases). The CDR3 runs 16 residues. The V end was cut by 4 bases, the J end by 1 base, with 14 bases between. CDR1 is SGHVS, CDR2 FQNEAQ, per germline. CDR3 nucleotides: TGTGCCAGCAGCTCAGGGTTAGGTGTTTCCTACAATGAGCAGTTCTTC. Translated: CASSSGLGVSYNEQFF.

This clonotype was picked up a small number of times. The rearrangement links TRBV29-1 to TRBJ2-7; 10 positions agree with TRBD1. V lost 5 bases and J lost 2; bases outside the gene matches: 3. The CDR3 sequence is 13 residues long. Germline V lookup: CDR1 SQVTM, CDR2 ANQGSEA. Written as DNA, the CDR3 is TGCAGCGTTCCCGGGACAGGGGCCTACGAGCAGTACTTC. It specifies CSVPGTGAYEQYF.

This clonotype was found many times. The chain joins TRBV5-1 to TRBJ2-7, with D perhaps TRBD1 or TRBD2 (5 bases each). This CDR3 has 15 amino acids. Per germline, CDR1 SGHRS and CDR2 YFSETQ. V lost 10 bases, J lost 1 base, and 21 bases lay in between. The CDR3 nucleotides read TGCGCCGGGGGAGCGAGAGGGAGAAAGTCCTACGAGCAGTACTTC. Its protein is CAGGARGRKSYEQYF.

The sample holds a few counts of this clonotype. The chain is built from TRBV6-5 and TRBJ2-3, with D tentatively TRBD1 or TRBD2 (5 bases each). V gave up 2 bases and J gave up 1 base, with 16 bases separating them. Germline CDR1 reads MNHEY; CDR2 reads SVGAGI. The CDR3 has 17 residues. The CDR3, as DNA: TGTGCCAGCAGTTACCAAAGGGACCCCCGTCGCACAGATACGCAGTATTTT. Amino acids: CASSYQRDPRRTDTQYF.

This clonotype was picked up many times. Here the CDR3 DNA reads TGTGCCAGCAGTTACTCCCCTCCGGGACTAGCGGGACAAGAGACCCAGTACTTC. This codes for CASSYSPPGLAGQETQYF. The chain is built from TRBV6-2 or TRBV6-3 and TRBJ2-5, with TRBD2 matching 13 bases. Germline CDR1 and CDR2: MNHEY and SVGEGT. V gave up 0 bases and J gave up 2 bases; unmatched junction bases: 6. The CDR3 length is 18 residues.

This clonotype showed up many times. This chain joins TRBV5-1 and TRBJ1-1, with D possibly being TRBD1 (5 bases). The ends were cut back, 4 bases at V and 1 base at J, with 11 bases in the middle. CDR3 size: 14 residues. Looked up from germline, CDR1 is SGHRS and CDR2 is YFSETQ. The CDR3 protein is CASSLGRTNTEAFF. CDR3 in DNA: TGCGCCAGCAGCCTGGGACGGACGAACACTGAAGCTTTCTTT.

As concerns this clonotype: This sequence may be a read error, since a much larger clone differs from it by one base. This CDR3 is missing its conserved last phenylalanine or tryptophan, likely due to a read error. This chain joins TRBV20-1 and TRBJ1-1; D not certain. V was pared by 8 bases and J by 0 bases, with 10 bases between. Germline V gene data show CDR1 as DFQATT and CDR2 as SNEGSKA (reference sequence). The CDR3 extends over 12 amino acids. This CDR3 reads CSCSRLNTEAFL. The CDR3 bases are TGCAGTTGCTCACGGCTGAACACTGAAGCTTTCCTT.

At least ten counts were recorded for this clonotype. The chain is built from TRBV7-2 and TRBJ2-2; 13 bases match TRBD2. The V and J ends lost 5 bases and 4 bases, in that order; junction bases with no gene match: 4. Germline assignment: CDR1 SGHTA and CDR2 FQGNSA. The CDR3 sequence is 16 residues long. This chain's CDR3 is CASSLTSGRGTGELFF. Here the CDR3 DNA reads TGTGCCAGCAGCCTTACTAGCGGGAGGGGCACCGGGGAGCTGTTTTTT.

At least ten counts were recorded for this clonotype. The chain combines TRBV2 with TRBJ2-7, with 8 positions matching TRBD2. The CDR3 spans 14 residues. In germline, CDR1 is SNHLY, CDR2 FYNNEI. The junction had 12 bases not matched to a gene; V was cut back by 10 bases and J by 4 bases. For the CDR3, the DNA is TGTGCCACCATGGCCGGGGGGGCCCAATACGAGCAGTACTTC. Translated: CATMAGGAQYEQYF.

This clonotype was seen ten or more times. CDR3 residues: CAISESSGGGSPLHF. In nucleotides, the CDR3 is TGTGCCATCAGTGAGTCTTCAGGGGGCGGCTCACCCCTCCACTTT. The chain links TRBV10-3 to TRBJ1-6; 8 bases agree with TRBD1. Trimming took 0 bases from V and 10 from J; bases not matched to a gene: 5. In germline, CDR1 is ENHRY, CDR2 SYGVKD. This CDR3 has 15 amino acids.

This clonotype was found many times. This chain's CDR3 is CASKLGQGMTQYF. CDR3 DNA sequence: TGTGCCAGCAAACTCGGACAGGGAATGACCCAGTACTTC. This chain joins TRBV12-3 or TRBV12-4 and TRBJ2-5; 8 nucleotides match TRBD1. The V and J ends lost 7 bases and 7 bases, in that order; junction bases with no gene match: 8. CDR3 length: 13 residues.

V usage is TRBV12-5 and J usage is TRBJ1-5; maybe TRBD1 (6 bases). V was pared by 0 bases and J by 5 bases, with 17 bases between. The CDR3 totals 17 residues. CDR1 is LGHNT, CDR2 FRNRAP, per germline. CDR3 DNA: TGTGCTAGTGGTTTGGTACTAGGGGGGCAGAACTATCAGCCCCAGCATTTT. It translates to CASGLVLGGQNYQPQHF. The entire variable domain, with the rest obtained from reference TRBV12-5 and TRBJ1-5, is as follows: DARVTQTPRHKVTEMGQEVTMRCQPILGHNTVFWYRQTMMQGLELLAYFRNRAPLDDSGMPKDRFSAEMPDATLATLKIQPSEPRDSAVYFCASGLVLGGQNYQPQHFGDGTRLSIL.

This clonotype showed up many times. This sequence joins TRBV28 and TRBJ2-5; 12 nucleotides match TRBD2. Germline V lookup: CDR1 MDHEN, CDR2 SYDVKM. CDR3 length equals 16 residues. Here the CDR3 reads CACAGGGLAGQETQYF. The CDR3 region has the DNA TGTGCGTGCGCCGGGGGGGGACTAGCGGGTCAAGAGACCCAGTACTTC.

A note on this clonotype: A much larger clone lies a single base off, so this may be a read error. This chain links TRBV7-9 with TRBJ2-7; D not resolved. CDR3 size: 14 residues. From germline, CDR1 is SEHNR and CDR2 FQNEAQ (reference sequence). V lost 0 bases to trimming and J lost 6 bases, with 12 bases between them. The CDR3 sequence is CASSLAELPSEQYF. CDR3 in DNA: TGTGCCAGCAGCTTAGCTGAACTCCCCTCCGAGCAGTACTTC.

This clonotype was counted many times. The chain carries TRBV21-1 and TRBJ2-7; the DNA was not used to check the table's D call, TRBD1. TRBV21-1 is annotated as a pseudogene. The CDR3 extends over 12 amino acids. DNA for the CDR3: TGTGCCAGCAGCAAATGGGGAGGACAGGACGCTTTC. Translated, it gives CASSKWGGQDAF.

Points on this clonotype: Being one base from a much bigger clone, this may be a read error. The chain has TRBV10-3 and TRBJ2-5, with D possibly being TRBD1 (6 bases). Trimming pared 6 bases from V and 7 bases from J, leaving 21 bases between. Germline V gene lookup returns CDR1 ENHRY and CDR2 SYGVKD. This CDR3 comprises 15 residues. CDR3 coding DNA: TGTGCCATCAGCGATGGACAGACCTACGAAGGGACCCAGTACTTC. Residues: CAISDGQTYEGTQYF.

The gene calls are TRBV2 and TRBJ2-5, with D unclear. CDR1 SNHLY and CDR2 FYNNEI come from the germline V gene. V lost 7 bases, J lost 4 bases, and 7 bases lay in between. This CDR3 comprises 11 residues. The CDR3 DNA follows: TGTGCCAGCAAGTACGGAGAGACCCAGTACTTC. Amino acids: CASKYGETQYF.

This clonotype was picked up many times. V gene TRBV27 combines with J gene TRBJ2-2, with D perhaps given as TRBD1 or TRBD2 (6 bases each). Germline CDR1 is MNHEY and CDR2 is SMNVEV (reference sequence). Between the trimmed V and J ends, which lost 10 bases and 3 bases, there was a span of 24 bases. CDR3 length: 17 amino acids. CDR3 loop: CANNGEVPGVDTGELFF. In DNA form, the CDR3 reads TGTGCCAACAACGGGGAGGTCCCAGGGGTTGACACCGGGGAGCTGTTTTTT.

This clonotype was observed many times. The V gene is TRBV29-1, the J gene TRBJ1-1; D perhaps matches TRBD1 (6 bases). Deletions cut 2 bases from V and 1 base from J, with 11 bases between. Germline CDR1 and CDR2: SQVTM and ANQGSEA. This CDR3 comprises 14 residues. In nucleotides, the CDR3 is TGCAGCGTTGAATCCCCGACAGGGAACACTGAAGCTTTCTTT. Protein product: CSVESPTGNTEAFF.

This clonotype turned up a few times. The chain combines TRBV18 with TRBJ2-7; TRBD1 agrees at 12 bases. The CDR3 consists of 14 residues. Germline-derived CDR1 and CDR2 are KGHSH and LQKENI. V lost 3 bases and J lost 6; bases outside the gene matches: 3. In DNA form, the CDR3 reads TGTGCCAGCTCACCGGGACAGGGGGCGCGCGAGCAGTACTTC. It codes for CASSPGQGAREQYF.

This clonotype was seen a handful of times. CDR3 in amino acids: CASSSMRPGTSSEQYF. CDR3 sequence (DNA): TGTGCCAGCAGCTCCATGAGGCCGGGGACTTCATCCGAGCAGTACTTC. The V gene is TRBV7-9, the J gene TRBJ2-7; possible D gene TRBD2, 6 bases. Germline CDR1 SEHNR, CDR2 FQNEAQ (reference sequence). The V and J ends lost 4 bases and 6 bases respectively, with 22 bases between them. The CDR3 is made up of 16 amino acids.

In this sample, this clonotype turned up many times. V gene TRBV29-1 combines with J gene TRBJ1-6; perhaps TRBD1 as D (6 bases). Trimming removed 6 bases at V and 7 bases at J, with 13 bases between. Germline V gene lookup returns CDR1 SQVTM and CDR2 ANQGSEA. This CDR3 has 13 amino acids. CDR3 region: CSVLDSPNSPLHF. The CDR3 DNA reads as TGCAGCGTACTGGACAGCCCGAATTCACCCCTCCACTTT.

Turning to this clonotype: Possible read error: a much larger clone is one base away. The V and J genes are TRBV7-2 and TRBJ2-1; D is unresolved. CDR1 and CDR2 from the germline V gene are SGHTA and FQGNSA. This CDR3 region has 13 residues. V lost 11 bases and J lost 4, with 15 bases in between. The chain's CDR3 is CACSYPSYNEQFF. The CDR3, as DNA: TGTGCCTGCTCCTACCCAAGTTACAATGAGCAGTTCTTC. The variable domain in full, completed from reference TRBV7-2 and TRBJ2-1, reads GAGVSQSPSNKVTEKGKDVELRCDPISGHTALYWYRQSLGQGLEFLIYFQGNSAPDKSGLPSDRFSAERTGGSVSTLTIQRTQQEDSAVYLCACSYPSYNEQFFGPGTRLTVL.

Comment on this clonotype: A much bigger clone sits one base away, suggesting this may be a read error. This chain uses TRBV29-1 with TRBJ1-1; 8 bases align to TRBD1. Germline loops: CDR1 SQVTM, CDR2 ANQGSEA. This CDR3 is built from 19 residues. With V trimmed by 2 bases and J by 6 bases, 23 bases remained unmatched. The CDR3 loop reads CSVETPVWRTGKVSAEAFF. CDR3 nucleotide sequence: TGCAGCGTTGAAACCCCTGTTTGGAGGACAGGGAAGGTATCCGCTGAAGCTTTCTTT.

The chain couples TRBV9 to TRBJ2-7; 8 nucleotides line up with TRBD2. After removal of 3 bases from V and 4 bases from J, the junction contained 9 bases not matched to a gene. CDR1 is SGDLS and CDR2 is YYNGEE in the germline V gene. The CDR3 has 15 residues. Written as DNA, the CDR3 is TGTGCCAGCAGCGAAAGAGCGGGAGCGCTATACGAGCAGTACTTC. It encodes CASSERAGALYEQYF.

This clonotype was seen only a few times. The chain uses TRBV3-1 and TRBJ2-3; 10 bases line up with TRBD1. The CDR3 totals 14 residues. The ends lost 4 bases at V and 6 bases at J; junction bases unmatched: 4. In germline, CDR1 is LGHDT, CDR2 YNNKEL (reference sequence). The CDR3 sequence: CASSRDRGGDTQYF. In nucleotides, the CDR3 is TGTGCCAGCAGCCGGGACAGGGGAGGCGATACGCAGTATTTT.

CDR3 sequence reads: CASSPGTGRGGNQPQHF. Written as DNA, the CDR3 is TGTGCCAGCAGTCCCGGGACAGGAAGGGGGGGCAATCAGCCCCAGCATTTT. This chain connects TRBV12-3 or TRBV12-4 to TRBJ1-5, with 8 bases aligning to TRBD1. With V trimmed by 5 bases and J by 2 bases, 11 bases remained unmatched. The CDR3 spans 17 residues.

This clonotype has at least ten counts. The CDR3: CASTQGGLPYNEQFF. The CDR3 DNA is TGTGCCAGCACCCAAGGGGGGCTTCCCTACAATGAGCAGTTCTTC. V and J are TRBV2 and TRBJ2-1, with D possibly being TRBD1 or TRBD2 (6 bases each). V was shortened by 7 bases and J by 2 bases, with 15 bases between the two germline ends. Looked up from germline, CDR1 is SNHLY and CDR2 is FYNNEI. CDR3 length: 15 amino acids.

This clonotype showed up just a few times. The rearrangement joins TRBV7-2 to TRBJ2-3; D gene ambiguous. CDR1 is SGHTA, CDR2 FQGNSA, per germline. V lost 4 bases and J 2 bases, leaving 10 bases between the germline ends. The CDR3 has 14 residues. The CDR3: CASSYRQLTDTQYF. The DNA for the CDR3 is TGTGCCAGCAGCTACAGACAACTCACAGATACGCAGTATTTT.